The T cell receptor (beta chain) under discussion was sequenced for a study of beta chain features in type 1 diabetes. This CDR3 region has 14 residues. Trimming took off 5 bases at V and 5 bases at J, with 15 bases between the two ends. Germline loops: CDR1 MGHDK, CDR2 SYGVNS. Expressed TCRB transcripts were sequenced because the isolated RNA had all been reverse transcribed beforehand. Method: immunoSEQ multiplex PCR; TCRdb's copy keeps in-frame clones and lacks some. Of some 410,000 clones detected, approximately 14% appear once; the ten largest clones hold about 0.04%. Whole-study findings and limits: Type 1 diabetes patients showed fewer insertions and more deletions at VDJ junctions.

In this sample, this clone turned up a few times. The target antigen is unknown. The chain recombines TRBV25-1 with TRBJ1-2; D is perhaps TRBD1 (6 bases). This receptor was obtained from a man aged 25-45 years in good health. The sample was naive CD4+ T cells from blood. This chain's CDR3 is CASSRTDRSYGYTF. In DNA form, the CDR3 reads TGTGCCAGCAGTCGGACAGATCGGAGTTATGGCTACACCTTC.